This T cell receptor beta chain was profiled in a study of blood T cell repertoires in COVID-19. Study-wide background: Samples taken during acute and convalescent COVID-19 were collected in the United States, Italy and Spain. In each case, the material was cDNA or gDNA derived from T cells, B-cell-depleted T cells, or PBMCs.

Trimming shortened V by 4 bases and J by 1 base, and 10 bases separated the two germline ends. The CDR3 covers 14 residues. Germline V gene sequence: CDR1 MGHDK, CDR2 SYGVNS. This clone occurred a few times. Authors' data handling: Cell counts per sample came from amplifying reference gene primers. The repertoire was sequenced with immunoSEQ multiplex PCR; TCRdb's copy has only in-frame clones and lacks some. That table furnishes V, J and clone size, whereas the DNA furnished D and trimming. The table lists roughly 130,000 clones, roughly 80% of them singletons, with roughly an eighth in the top ten. The chain is built from TRBV25-1 and TRBJ1-1, with no clear D. The TCR originated in a woman aged 25 to 39 who had recovered from COVID-19. Sequenced input: peripheral blood. The CDR3 DNA reads as TGTGCCAGCAGTGGGGAGGGCGGGAACACTGAAGCTTTCTTT. This encodes CASSGEGGNTEAFF.